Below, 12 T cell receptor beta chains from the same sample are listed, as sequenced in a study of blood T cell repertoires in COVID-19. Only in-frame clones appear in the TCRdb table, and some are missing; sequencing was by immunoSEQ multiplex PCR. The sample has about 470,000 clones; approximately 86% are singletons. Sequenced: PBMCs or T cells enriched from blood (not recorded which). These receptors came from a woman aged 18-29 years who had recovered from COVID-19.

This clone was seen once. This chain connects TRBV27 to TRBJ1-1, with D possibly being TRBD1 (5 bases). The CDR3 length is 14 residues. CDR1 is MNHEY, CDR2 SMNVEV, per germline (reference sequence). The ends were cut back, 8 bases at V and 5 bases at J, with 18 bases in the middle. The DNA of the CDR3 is TGTGCCAGCTCTGGGGGGGTCTACGGGACTGAAGCTTTCTTT. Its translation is CASSGGVYGTEAFF.

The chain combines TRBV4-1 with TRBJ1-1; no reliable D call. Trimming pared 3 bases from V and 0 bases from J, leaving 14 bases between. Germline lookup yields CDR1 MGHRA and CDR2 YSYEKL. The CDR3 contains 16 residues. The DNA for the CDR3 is TGCGCCAGCAGCCACCTAGGTGAGGGAATGAACACTGAAGCTTTCTTT. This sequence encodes CASSHLGEGMNTEAFF.

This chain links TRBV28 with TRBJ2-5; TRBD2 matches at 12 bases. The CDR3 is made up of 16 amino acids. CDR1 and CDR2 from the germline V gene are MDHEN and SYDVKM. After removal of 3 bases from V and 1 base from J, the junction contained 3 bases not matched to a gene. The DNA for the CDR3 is TGTGCCAGCAGTTTGGGACTAGCGGGCGGCCAAGAGACCCAGTACTTC. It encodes CASSLGLAGGQETQYF.

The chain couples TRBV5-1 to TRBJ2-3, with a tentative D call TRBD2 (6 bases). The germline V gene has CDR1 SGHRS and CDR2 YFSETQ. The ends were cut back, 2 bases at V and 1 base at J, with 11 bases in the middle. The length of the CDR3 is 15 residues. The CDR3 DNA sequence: TGCGCCAGCAGCTTAGAGGAGGGACGCACAGATACGCAGTATTTT. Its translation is CASSLEEGRTDTQYF.

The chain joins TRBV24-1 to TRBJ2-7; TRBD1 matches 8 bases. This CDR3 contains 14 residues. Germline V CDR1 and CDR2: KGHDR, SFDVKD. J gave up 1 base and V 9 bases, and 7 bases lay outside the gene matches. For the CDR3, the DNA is TGTGCCACCTTATCAGGACAGGGATCCTACGAGCAGTACTTC. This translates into CATLSGQGSYEQYF.

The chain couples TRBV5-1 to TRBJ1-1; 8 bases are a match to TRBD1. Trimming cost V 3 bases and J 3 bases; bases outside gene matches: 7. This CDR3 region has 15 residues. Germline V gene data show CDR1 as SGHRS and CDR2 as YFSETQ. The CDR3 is CASSSFGQGDTEAFF. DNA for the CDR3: TGCGCCAGCAGCTCCTTCGGACAGGGAGACACTGAAGCTTTCTTT.

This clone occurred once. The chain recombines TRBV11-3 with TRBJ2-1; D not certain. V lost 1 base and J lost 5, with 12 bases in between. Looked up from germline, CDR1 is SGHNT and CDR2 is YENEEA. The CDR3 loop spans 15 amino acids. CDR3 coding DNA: TGTGCCAGCAGCTTAGTCTCCACAGACGACAATGAGCAGTTCTTC. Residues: CASSLVSTDDNEQFF.

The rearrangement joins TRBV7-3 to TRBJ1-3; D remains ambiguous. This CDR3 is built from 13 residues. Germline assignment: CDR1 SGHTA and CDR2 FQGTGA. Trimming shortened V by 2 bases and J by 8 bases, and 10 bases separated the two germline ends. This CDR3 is CASSLFGSDTIYF. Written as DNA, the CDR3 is TGTGCCAGCAGCTTATTCGGGTCGGACACCATATATTTT.

This chain's CDR3 is CASSSTGEPLHF. As DNA, the CDR3 is TGTGCCAGCAGCTCGACAGGGGAACCCCTCCACTTT. This chain connects TRBV5-4 to TRBJ1-6, with 8 nucleotides matching TRBD1. The germline gives CDR1 SGHNT, CDR2 YYREEE (reference sequence). The CDR3 is made up of 12 amino acids. V was clipped by 3 bases and J by 12 bases; unmatched bases: 2.

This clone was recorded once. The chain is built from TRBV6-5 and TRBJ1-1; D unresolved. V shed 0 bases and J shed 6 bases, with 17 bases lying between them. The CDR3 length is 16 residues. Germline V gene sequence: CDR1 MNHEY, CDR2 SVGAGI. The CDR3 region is CASSYSGRRPEAEAFF. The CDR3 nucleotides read TGTGCCAGCAGTTACTCGGGGAGGCGCCCAGAAGCTGAAGCTTTCTTT.

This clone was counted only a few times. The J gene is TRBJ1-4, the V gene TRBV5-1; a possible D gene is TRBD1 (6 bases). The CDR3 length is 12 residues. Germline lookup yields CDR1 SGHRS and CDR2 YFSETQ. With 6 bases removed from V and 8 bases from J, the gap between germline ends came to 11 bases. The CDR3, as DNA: TGCGCCAGCACCAGCGGGGGCGAAAAACTGTTTTTT. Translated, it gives CASTSGGEKLFF.

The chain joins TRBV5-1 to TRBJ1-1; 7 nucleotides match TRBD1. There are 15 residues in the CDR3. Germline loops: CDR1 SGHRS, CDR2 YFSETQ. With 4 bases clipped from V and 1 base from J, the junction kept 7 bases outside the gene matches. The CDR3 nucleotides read TGCGCCAGCAGCGTACTAGGGGGCGCGAACACTGAAGCTTTCTTT. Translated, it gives CASSVLGGANTEAFF. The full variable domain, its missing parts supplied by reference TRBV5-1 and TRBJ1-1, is KAGVTQTPRYLIKTRGQQVTLSCSPISGHRSVSWYQQTPGQGLQFLFEYFSETQRNKGNFPGRFSGRQFSNSRSEMNVSTLELGDSALYLCASSVLGGANTEAFFGQGTRLTVV.